This TCR beta chain was captured by sequencing in a study of CD8 T cells in Susac syndrome. RNA, at roughly 0.45 to 1 ug, was reverse transcribed with random hexamers. The TCR beta CDR3 was amplified by immunoSEQ multiplex PCR across 54 Vbeta, 13 Jbeta. TCRdb reprocessed the immunoSEQ multiplex PCR reads via MiXCR and lists one record per CDR3 protein. This sample carries 200,000 to 250,000 distinct CDR3 sequences, 93% of them seen once, and the ten largest clones take roughly 0.07%. CDR3 size: 14 residues. Germline CDR1 reads SQVTM; CDR2 reads ANQGSEA. V lost 6 bases and J 3 bases, leaving 17 bases between the germline ends. TCR beta sequencing covered blood CD8+ and CD4+ T cells. The study used treatment-naive patients who had stable or active relapsing-remitting disease as multiple sclerosis controls. TEMRA cells were FACS-enriched, unlike CD8+ and CD4+ T cells, which were negatively isolated.

The TCR comes from a human donor with multiple sclerosis. The sample taken for sequencing was CD4+ T cells from PBMCs. This chain connects TRBV29-1 to TRBJ1-1, with TRBD1 as a possible D gene (5 bases). The CDR3, as DNA: TGCAGCGTGGGGGGGGGTGGCTTGGACACTGAAGCTTTCTTT. As protein: CSVGGGGLDTEAFF.